The clone carrying this T cell receptor (beta chain) was seen a few times. V was pared by 2 bases and J by 4 bases, with 12 bases between. The CDR3 loop spans 15 amino acids. The V gene's germline CDR1 is ENHRY and CDR2 SYGVKD. These data are taken from a study of shared clonotypes between healthy human individuals. Produced via immunoSEQ multiplex PCR; TCRdb's table is partial and in-frame only. The sample gives about 450,000 clones, roughly 80% of which show up once; approximately 13% is in the top ten. The genes are TRBV10-3 and TRBJ1-3; no clear D. The material sequenced was PBMCs. The origin of this receptor is a middle-aged woman in good health. Some clones in this sample may be carry-over from other donors' samples. As DNA, the CDR3 is TGTGCCATCAGTGAGGGATACAGTTCCGGAAACACCATATATTTT. This translates into CAISEGYSSGNTIYF.